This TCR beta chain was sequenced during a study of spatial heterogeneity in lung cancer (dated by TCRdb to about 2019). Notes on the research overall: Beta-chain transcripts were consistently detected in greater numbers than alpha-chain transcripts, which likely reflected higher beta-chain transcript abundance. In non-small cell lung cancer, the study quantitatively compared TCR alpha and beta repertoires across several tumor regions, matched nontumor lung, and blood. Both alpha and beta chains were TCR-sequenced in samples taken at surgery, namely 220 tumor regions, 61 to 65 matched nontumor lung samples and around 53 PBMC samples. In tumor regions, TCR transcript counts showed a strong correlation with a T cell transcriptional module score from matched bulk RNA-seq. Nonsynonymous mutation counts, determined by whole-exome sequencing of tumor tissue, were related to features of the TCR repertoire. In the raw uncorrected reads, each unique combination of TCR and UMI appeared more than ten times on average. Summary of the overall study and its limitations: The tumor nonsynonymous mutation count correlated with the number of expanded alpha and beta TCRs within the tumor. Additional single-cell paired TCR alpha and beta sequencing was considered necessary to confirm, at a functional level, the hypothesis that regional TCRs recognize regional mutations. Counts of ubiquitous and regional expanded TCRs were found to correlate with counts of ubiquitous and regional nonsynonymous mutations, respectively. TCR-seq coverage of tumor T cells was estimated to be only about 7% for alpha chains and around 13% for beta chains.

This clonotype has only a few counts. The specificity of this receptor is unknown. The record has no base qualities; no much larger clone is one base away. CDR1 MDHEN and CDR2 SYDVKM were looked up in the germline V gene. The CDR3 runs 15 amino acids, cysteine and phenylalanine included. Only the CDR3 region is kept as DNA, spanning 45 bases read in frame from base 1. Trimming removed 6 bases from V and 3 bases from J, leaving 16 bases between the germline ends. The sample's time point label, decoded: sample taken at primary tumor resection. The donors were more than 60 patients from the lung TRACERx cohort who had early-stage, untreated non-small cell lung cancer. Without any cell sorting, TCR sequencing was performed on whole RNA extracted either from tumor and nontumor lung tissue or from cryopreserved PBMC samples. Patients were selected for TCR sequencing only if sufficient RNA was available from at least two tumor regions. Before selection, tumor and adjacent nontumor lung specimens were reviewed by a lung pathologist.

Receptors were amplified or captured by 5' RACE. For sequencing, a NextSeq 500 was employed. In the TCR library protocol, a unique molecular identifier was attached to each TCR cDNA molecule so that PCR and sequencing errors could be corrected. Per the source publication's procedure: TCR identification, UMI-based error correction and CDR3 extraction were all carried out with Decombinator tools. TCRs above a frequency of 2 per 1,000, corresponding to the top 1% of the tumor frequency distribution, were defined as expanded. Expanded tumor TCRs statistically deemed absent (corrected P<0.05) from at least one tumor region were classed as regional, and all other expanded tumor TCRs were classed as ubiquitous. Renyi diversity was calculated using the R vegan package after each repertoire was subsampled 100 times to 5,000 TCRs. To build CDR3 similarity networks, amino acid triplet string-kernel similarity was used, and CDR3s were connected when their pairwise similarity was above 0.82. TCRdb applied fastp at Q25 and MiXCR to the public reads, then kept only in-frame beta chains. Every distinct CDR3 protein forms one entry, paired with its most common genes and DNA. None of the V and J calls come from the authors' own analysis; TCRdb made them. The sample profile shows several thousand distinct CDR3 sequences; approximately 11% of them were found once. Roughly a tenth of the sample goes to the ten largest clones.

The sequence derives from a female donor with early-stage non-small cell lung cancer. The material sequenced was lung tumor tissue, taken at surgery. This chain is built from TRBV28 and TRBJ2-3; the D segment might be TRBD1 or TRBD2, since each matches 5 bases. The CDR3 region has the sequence CASRLPRGGTDTQYF. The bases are TGTGCCAGCAGACTCCCGAGGGGCGGGACAGATACGCAGTATTTT.